These T cell receptor beta chains were read from a single sample in a study of OX40 agonist ivuxolimab in advanced cancers. TCRdb's copy holds only in-frame clones and misses some; the assay was immunoSEQ multiplex PCR. The data show 71,000 or so clones, 80% to 85% seen once. The specimen comprised CD4+ or CD8+ T cells sorted from blood, sampled in a trial of the OX40 agonist ivuxolimab. All receptors come from an adult with an advanced solid tumor such as melanoma, head and neck, liver or kidney cancer. CDR3s include the opening cysteine and the closing phenylalanine or tryptophan. D genes are given only for firm matches. Clone size is not always given. Where it is, it says once, few, many or a class for expanded clones.

>NA|TRBJ1-1|NA|TRBV5-4
CASSLSGIANTEAFF
TGTGCCAGCAGCTTGTCAGGGATCGCGAACACTGAAGCTTTCTTT
>TRBD1|TRBJ1-6|NA|TRBV7-8
CASSLVRTGGSPLHF
TGTGCCAGCAGCTTAGTGCGGACAGGGGGCTCACCCCTCCACTTT
>NA|TRBJ2-5|NA|TRBV15
CATRRGQETQYF
TGTGCCACCAGACGGGGCCAAGAGACCCAGTACTTC
>NA|TRBJ1-1|NA|TRBV10-3
CATAPNFGEAFF
TGTGCCACCGCGCCTAATTTTGGTGAAGCTTTCTTT
>TRBD2|TRBJ2-7|NA|TRBV6-1
CASSGLAGSSYEQYF
TGTGCCAGCAGTGGACTAGCGGGGAGCTCCTACGAGCAGTACTTC
>NA|TRBJ1-4|NA|TRBV19
CASSLDQKTNEKLFF
TGTGCCAGTAGCCTAGACCAAAAGACTAATGAAAAACTGTTTTTT
>NA|TRBJ1-1|NA|TRBV19
CASRVNSLSLEAFF
TGTGCCAGTAGGGTCAACAGCCTATCGCTTGAAGCTTTCTTT
>TRBD2|TRBJ2-1|NA|TRBV27
CASSYGRGDEQFF
TGTGCCAGCAGTTACGGGCGGGGGGATGAGCAGTTCTTC
>TRBD1|TRBJ2-7|NA|TRBV6-5
CASSGRQGSREQYF
TGTGCCAGCAGTGGCCGACAGGGCAGTAGGGAGCAGTACTTC
>TRBD1|TRBJ1-2|NA|TRBV19
CASSISTGGYGYTF
TGTGCCAGTAGTATTTCGACAGGGGGCTATGGCTACACCTTC
>TRBD2|TRBJ2-2|NA|TRBV4-3
CASSQEGRLAGVSTGELFF
TGCGCCAGCAGCCAAGAAGGTCGGCTAGCGGGAGTGAGCACCGGGGAGCTGTTTTTT
>NA|TRBJ1-1|NA|TRBV19
CASNTLAGGRTEAFF
TGTGCCAGTAATACCTTAGCTGGGGGCCGGACTGAAGCTTTCTTT
>NA|TRBJ1-1|NA|TRBV11-2
CASSLGSGPTTEAFF
TGTGCCAGCAGCTTAGGGTCAGGGCCCACCACTGAAGCTTTCTTT
>TRBD1|TRBJ1-2|few|TRBV29-1
CSGLQGRGGYTF
TGCAGCGGCCTACAGGGGCGAGGAGGCTACACCTTC
>NA|TRBJ1-2|NA|TRBV5-1
CASSRSRGGEGGYTF
TGCGCCAGCAGCCGATCTCGGGGAGGGGAAGGCGGCTACACCTTC
>NA|TRBJ2-7|NA|TRBV7-9
CASSSGGQGYEQYF
TGTGCCAGCAGCTCGGGTGGGCAGGGCTACGAGCAGTACTTC
>TRBD1|TRBJ1-1|few|TRBV5-1
CASSSGQGRDTEAFF
TGCGCCAGCAGCTCGGGACAGGGCAGGGACACTGAAGCTTTCTTT
>NA|TRBJ1-5|NA|TRBV7-9
CASSLFNNDQPQHF
TGTGCCAGCAGCTTGTTCAATAATGATCAGCCCCAGCATTTT
>NA|TRBJ2-7|few|TRBV27
CASTRSGVGPYEQYF
TGTGCCAGCACCCGCTCGGGGGTTGGGCCCTACGAGCAGTACTTC
>TRBD1|TRBJ2-3|NA|TRBV6-1
CASSVYKGTVSTDTQYF
TGTGCCAGCAGTGTCTATAAAGGGACAGTTAGCACAGATACGCAGTATTTT
>NA|TRBJ1-1|NA|TRBV6-5
CASRRGPNTEAFF
TGTGCCAGCAGGCGGGGGCCGAACACTGAAGCTTTCTTT
>NA|TRBJ2-5|NA|TRBV29-1
CSGSDEAQYF
TGCAGCGGTTCCGATGAGGCCCAGTACTTC
>TRBD1|TRBJ2-3|NA|TRBV27
CASSPQTGADTQYF
TGTGCCAGCAGTCCCCAGACAGGGGCAGATACGCAGTATTTT
>TRBD1|TRBJ1-1|NA|TRBV5-1
CASSWGGQATEAFF
TGCGCCAGCAGCTGGGGGGGACAGGCCACTGAAGCTTTCTTT
>NA|TRBJ1-1|NA|TRBV19
CASSAEGYRKTEAFF
TGTGCCAGTAGTGCCGAAGGTTACCGCAAAACTGAAGCTTTCTTT
>NA|TRBJ1-1|NA|TRBV7-8
CASSGQLNTEAFF
TGTGCCAGCAGTGGACAGTTGAACACTGAAGCTTTCTTT
>TRBD1|TRBJ1-2|NA|TRBV6-1
CASSENRGNYGYTF
TGTGCCAGCAGTGAAAACAGGGGAAACTATGGCTACACCTTC
>NA|TRBJ1-2|once|TRBV7-9
CASSLEVDGDGYTF
TGTGCCAGCAGCTTAGAGGTGGACGGGGATGGCTACACCTTC
>NA|TRBJ1-6|few|TRBV9
CASSVRTRDSPLHF
TGTGCCAGCAGCGTGCGGACCAGAGACTCACCCCTCCACTTT
>NA|TRBJ1-3|NA|TRBV7-2
CASSPGSFSGNTIYF
TGTGCCAGCAGCCCTGGAAGCTTCTCTGGAAACACCATATATTTT
>TRBD1|TRBJ1-2|NA|TRBV2
CASERDREAKVYGYTF
TGTGCCAGCGAAAGGGACAGGGAGGCGAAAGTCTATGGCTACACCTTC